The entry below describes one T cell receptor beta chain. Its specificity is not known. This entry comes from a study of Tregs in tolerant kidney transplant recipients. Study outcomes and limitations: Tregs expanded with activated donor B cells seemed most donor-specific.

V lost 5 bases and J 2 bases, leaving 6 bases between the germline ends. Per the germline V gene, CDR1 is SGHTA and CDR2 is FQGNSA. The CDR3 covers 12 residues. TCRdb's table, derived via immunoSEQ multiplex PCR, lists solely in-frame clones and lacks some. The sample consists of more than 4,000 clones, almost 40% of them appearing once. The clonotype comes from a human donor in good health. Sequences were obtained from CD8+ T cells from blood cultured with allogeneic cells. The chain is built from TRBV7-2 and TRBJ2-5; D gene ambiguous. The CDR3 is CASSPMQETQYF. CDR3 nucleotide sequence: TGTGCCAGCAGCCCCATGCAAGAGACCCAGTACTTC.